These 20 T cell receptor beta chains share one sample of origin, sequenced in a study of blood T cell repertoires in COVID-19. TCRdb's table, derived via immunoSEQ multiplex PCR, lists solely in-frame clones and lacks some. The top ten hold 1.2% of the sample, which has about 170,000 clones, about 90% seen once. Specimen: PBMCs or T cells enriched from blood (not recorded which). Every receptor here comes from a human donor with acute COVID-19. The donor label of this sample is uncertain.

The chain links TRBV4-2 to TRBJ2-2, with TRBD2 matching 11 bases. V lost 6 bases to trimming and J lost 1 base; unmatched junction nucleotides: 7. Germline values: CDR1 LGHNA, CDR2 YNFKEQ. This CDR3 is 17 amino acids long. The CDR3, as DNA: TGTGCCAGCAGTCGGGCTAGCGGGGGGCAGAACACCGGGGAGCTGTTTTTT. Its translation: CASSRASGGQNTGELFF.

CDR3 loop: CASSQVGGGGELFF. The CDR3 DNA follows: TGCGCCAGCAGCCAAGTGGGAGGGGGCGGGGAGCTGTTTTTT. The rearrangement uses TRBV4-1 and TRBJ2-2; D might be TRBD2 (7 bases). The CDR3 runs to 14 residues. V lost 1 base and J 7 bases, leaving 10 bases between the germline ends. Per germline, CDR1 MGHRA and CDR2 YSYEKL.

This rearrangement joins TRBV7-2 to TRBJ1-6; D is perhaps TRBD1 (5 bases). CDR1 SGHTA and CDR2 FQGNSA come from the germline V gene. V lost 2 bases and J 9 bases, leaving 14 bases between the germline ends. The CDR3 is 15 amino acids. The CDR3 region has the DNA TGTGCCAGCAGCTTAACGCACAGGTCCCCTTCACCCCTCCACTTT. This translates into CASSLTHRSPSPLHF.

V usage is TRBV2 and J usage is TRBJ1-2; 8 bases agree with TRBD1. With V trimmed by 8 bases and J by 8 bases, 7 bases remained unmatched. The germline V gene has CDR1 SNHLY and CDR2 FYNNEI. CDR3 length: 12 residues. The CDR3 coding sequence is TGTGCCAGCGGAAGGACAGGGTGGGGCTACACCTTC. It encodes CASGRTGWGYTF.

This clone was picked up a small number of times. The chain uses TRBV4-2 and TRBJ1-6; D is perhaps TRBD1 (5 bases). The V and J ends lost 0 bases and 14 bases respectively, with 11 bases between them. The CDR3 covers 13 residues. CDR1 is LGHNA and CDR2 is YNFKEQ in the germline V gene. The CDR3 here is CASSQEQAGTLHF. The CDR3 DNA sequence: TGTGCCAGCAGCCAAGAACAGGCTGGCACCCTCCACTTT.

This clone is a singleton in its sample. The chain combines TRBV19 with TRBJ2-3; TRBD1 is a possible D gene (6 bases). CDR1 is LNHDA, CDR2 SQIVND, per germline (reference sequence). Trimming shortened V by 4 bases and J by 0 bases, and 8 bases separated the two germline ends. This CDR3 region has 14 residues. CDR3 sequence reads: CASSRQESTDTQYF. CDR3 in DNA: TGTGCCAGTAGTAGACAGGAGAGCACAGATACGCAGTATTTT.

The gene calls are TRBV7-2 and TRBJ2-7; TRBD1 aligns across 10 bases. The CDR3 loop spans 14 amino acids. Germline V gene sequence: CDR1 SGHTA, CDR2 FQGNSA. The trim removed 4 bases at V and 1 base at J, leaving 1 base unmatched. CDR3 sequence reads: CASSWDRGSYEQYF. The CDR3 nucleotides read TGTGCCAGCAGCTGGGACAGGGGATCCTACGAGCAGTACTTC.

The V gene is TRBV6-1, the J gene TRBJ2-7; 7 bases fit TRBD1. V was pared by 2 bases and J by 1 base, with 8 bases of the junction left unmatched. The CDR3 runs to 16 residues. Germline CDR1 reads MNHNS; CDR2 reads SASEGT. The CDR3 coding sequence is TGTGCCAGCAGTGAAAGGGGAAACAGGGGATCCTACGAGCAGTACTTC. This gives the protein CASSERGNRGSYEQYF.

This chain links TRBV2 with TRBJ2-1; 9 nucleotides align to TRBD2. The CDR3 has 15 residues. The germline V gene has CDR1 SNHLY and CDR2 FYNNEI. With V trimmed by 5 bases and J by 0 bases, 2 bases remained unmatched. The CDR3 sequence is CASSPSGVSYNEQFF. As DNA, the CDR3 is TGTGCCAGCAGTCCTAGCGGGGTCTCCTACAATGAGCAGTTCTTC.

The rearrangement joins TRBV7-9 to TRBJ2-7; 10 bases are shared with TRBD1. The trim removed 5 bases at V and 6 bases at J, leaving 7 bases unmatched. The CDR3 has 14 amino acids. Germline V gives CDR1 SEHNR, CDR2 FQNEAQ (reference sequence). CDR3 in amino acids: CASSPPGQGLEQYF. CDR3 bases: TGTGCCAGCAGCCCTCCGGGACAGGGGCTCGAGCAGTACTTC.

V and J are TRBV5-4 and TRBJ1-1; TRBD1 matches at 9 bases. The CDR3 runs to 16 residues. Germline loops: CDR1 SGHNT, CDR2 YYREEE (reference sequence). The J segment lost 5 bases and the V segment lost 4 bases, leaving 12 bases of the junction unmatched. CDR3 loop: CASSPRPPGQGTEAFF. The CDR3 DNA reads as TGTGCCAGCAGCCCGAGGCCCCCGGGACAGGGAACTGAAGCTTTCTTT.

The CDR3 sequence: CASSEGGNSAGQPQHF. CDR3 nucleotides: TGTGCCAGCAGCGAAGGAGGGAACTCAGCGGGTCAGCCCCAGCATTTT. The gene calls are TRBV5-4 and TRBJ1-5; D gene ambiguous. CDR3 length: 16 amino acids. V lost 4 bases to trimming and J lost 6 bases, with 20 bases between them. Germline V gene sequence: CDR1 SGHNT, CDR2 YYREEE (reference sequence). The full variable domain, in which reference TRBV5-4 and TRBJ1-5 provide the parts outside the CDR3, is ETGVTQSPTHLIKTRGQQVTLRCSSQSGHNTVSWYQQALGQGPQFIFQYYREEENGRGNFPPRFSGLQFPNYSSELNVNALELDDSALYLCASSEGGNSAGQPQHFGDGTRLSIL.

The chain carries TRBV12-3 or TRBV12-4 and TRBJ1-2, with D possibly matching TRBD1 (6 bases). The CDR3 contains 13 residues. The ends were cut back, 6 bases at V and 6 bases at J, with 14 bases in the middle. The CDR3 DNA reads TGTGCCAGCAGCCCCAATAGACAGGATGGCTACACCTTC. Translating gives CASSPNRQDGYTF.

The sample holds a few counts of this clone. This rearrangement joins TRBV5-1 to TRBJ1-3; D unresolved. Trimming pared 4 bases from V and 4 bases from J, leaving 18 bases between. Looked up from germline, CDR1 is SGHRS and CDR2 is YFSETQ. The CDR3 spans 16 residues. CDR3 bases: TGCGCCAGCAGCCCTGGATATTCTAGCGTGGGAAACACCATATATTTT. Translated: CASSPGYSSVGNTIYF.

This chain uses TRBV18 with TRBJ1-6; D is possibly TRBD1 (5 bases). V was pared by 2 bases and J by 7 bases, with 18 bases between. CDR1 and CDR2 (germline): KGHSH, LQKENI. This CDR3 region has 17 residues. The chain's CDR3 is CASSPFDSRLGNSPLHF. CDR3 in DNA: TGTGCCAGCTCACCATTTGACAGTAGACTCGGAAATTCACCCCTCCACTTT.

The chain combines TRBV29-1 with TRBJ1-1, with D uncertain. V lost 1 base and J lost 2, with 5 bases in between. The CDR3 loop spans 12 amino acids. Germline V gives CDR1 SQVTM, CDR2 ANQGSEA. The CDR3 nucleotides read TGCAGCGTTGAAGGTGGCAACACTGAAGCTTTCTTT. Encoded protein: CSVEGGNTEAFF.

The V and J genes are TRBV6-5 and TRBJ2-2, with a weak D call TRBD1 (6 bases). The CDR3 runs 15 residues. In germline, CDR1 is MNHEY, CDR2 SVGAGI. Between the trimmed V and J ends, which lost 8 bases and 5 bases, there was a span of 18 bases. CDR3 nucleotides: TGTGCCAGCGATACGTACAGGGTTAAGACCGGGGAGCTGTTTTTT. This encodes CASDTYRVKTGELFF.

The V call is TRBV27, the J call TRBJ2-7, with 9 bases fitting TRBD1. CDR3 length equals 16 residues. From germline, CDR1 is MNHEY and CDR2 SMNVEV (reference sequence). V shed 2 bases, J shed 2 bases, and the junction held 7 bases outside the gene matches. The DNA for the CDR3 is TGTGCCAGCAGTTTAAAGGGACAGGGCGAGGCCTACGAGCAGTACTTC. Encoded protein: CASSLKGQGEAYEQYF.

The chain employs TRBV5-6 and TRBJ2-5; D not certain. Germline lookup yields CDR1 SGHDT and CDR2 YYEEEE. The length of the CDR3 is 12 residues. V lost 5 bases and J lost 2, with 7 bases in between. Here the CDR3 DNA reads TGTGCCAGCAGTCGGTTGCAAGAGACCCAGTACTTC. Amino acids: CASSRLQETQYF.

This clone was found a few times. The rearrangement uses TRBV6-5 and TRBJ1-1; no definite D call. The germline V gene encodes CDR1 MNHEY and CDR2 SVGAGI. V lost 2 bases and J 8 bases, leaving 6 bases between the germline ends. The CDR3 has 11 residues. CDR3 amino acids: CASSYGEEAFF. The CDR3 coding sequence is TGTGCCAGCAGTTACGGGGAGGAAGCTTTCTTT.